What follows are 10 T cell receptor beta chains derived from one specimen sequenced in a study of cytomegalovirus exposure and HLA in healthy donors. The data were produced by immunoSEQ multiplex PCR, yet TCRdb's version contains in-frame clones alone and is incomplete. The sample contains about 82,000 clones, 85% to 95% of which appear only once. The specimen was PBMCs. The receptors were sampled from a man between 18 and 35 years old in good health and CMV-seronegative.

The V and J genes are TRBV27 and TRBJ2-7; TRBD1 matches at 10 bases. The CDR3 spans 15 residues. The V and J ends lost 6 bases and 6 bases, in that order; junction bases with no gene match: 11. Looked up from germline, CDR1 is MNHEY and CDR2 is SMNVEV (reference sequence). The CDR3 spells CASREYRDRGPEQYF. CDR3 nucleotides: TGTGCCAGCAGGGAATACCGGGACAGGGGCCCCGAGCAGTACTTC.

The chain carries TRBV14 and TRBJ2-3; 11 positions agree with TRBD1. Germline V gives CDR1 SGHDN, CDR2 FVKESK. CDR3 length: 16 residues. The junction had 5 bases not matched to a gene; V was cut back by 2 bases and J by 4 bases. The CDR3 DNA follows: TGTGCCAGCAGCCAACTTGGGACAGGGGGACCAGATACGCAGTATTTT. It encodes CASSQLGTGGPDTQYF. Looking up the rest from reference TRBV14 and TRBJ2-3 gives the full variable domain: EAGVTQFPSHSVIEKGQTVTLRCDPISGHDNLYWYRRVMGKEIKFLLHFVKESKQDESGMPNNRFLAERTGGTYSTLKVQPAELEDSGVYFCASSQLGTGGPDTQYFGPGTRLTVL.

V usage is TRBV5-5 and J usage is TRBJ2-3, with D tentatively TRBD1 (5 bases). Germline CDR1 and CDR2: SGHKS and YYEKEE (reference sequence). Trimming took off 4 bases at V and 6 bases at J, with 21 bases between the two ends. The length of the CDR3 is 16 residues. CDR3 nucleotides: TGTGCCAGCAGCGCTTGGGGCGTCTACCGCTCGGATACGCAGTATTTT. The encoded protein is CASSAWGVYRSDTQYF.

The V and J genes are TRBV5-1 and TRBJ1-1; tentative D call: TRBD1 (6 bases). Looked up from germline, CDR1 is SGHRS and CDR2 is YFSETQ. The CDR3 runs to 15 residues. V dropped 1 base and J dropped 0 bases, with 10 bases sitting between them. In nucleotides, the CDR3 is TGCGCCAGCAGCTTGATCACAGGGTTGAACACTGAAGCTTTCTTT. This encodes CASSLITGLNTEAFF.

The chain employs TRBV11-2 and TRBJ2-7; TRBD1 matches 11 bases. The junction had 3 bases not matched to a gene; V was cut back by 5 bases and J by 3 bases. From germline, CDR1 is SGHAT and CDR2 FQNNGV. CDR3 length: 14 amino acids. CDR3 region: CASSPGQGVYEQYF. The CDR3, as DNA: TGTGCCAGCAGCCCGGGACAGGGGGTCTACGAGCAGTACTTC.

The chain is built from TRBV10-3 and TRBJ2-5, with D tentatively TRBD1 (5 bases). The CDR3 consists of 12 residues. The V and J ends lost 5 bases and 5 bases respectively, with 9 bases between them. Per the germline V gene, CDR1 is ENHRY and CDR2 is SYGVKD. The CDR3 loop is CAISLPGETQYF. The CDR3 nucleotides read TGTGCCATCAGTCTTCCAGGGGAGACCCAGTACTTC.

CDR3 loop: CASSLPNQPQHF. CDR3 bases: TGTGCCAGCAGCTTACCAAATCAGCCCCAGCATTTT. The chain links TRBV7-8 to TRBJ1-5; no firm D call. The CDR3 contains 12 residues. Germline V gene data show CDR1 as SGHVS and CDR2 as FQNEAQ. The germline V and J ends were trimmed by 2 bases and 4 bases, with 3 bases remaining between them. Looking up the rest from reference TRBV7-8 and TRBJ1-5 gives the full variable domain: GAGVSQSPRYKVAKRGQDVALRCDPISGHVSLFWYQQALGQGPEFLTYFQNEAQLDKSGLPSDRFFAERPEGSVSTLKIQRTQQEDSAVYLCASSLPNQPQHFGDGTRLSIL.

The genes are TRBV13 and TRBJ2-3; no definite D call. V was trimmed by 5 bases and J by 2 bases, leaving 14 bases between them. Looked up from germline, CDR1 is PRHDT and CDR2 is FYEKMQ (reference sequence). The CDR3 is made up of 15 amino acids. CDR3 region: CASSPRPDNTDTQYF. The DNA for the CDR3 is TGTGCCAGCAGCCCGCGGCCTGATAACACAGATACGCAGTATTTT.

The chain joins TRBV30 to TRBJ1-1; D remains unclear. This CDR3 spans 14 amino acids. Trimming took 4 bases from V and 2 from J, leaving 14 bases between them. Per the germline V gene, CDR1 is GTSNPN and CDR2 is SVGIG (reference sequence). The CDR3 sequence: CAWKVTGRNTEAFF. In DNA, the CDR3 is TGTGCCTGGAAGGTGACTGGCCGCAACACTGAAGCTTTCTTT.

The chain joins TRBV5-6 to TRBJ2-7; no reliable D call. The CDR3 is 17 amino acids. V lost 2 bases and J lost 0, with 18 bases in between. Germline CDR1 and CDR2: SGHDT and YYEEEE. CDR3 sequence reads: CASSFFFEAEDSYEQYF. For the CDR3, the DNA is TGTGCCAGCAGCTTCTTTTTTGAAGCCGAGGACTCCTACGAGCAGTACTTC.